Listed below are T cell receptor beta chains from one sample, sequenced in a study of blood T cell repertoires in COVID-19. Method: immunoSEQ multiplex PCR; TCRdb's copy keeps in-frame clones and lacks some. The sample shows about 55,000 clones, about 87% of them seen only once. Sample: peripheral blood. The receptor set was obtained from a man aged 55-75 years with acute or convalescent COVID-19. The CDR3 runs from the conserved cysteine through the conserved F or W. D genes are given only for firm matches. The size of a clone is reported for some rows only, either as once, few or many, or as a class for expanded clones.

clone size	D gene	V gene	J gene	CDR3 protein	CDR3 DNA
.	TRBD2	TRBV4-3	TRBJ2-5	CASSKSGGRRGAGSQETQYF	TGCGCCAGCAGCAAAAGTGGAGGAAGGAGAGGAGCGGGGTCACAAGAGACCCAGTACTTC
.	.	TRBV27	TRBJ2-7	CASSRQPQGTDEQYF	TGTGCCAGCAGCCGTCAGCCTCAGGGAACCGACGAGCAGTACTTC
.	TRBD1	TRBV29-1	TRBJ2-7	CSVEGRIGQGSGWEQYF	TGCAGCGTTGAAGGTCGCATAGGACAGGGATCGGGATGGGAGCAGTACTTC
.	TRBD2	TRBV3-1/TRBV3-2	TRBJ2-7	CASSQGGLAGSLKEQYF	TGTGCCAGCAGCCAAGGCGGACTAGCGGGAAGTTTAAAAGAGCAGTACTTC
.	TRBD1	TRBV2	TRBJ1-5	CASSDDRAGSNQPQHF	TGTGCCAGCAGCGACGACAGGGCGGGGAGCAATCAGCCCCAGCATTTT
.	TRBD2	TRBV7-2	TRBJ2-3	CASNLAGGPGMTQYF	TGTGCCAGCAACCTAGCGGGAGGGCCAGGAATGACGCAGTATTTT
.	TRBD1	TRBV27	TRBJ1-5	CASKEGAGNQPQHF	TGTGCCAGCAAGGAGGGGGCCGGCAATCAGCCCCAGCATTTT
.	.	TRBV19	TRBJ2-5	CASSMSTDKGETQYF	TGTGCCAGTAGTATGAGCACAGACAAAGGAGAGACCCAGTACTTC
.	.	TRBV11-3	TRBJ2-1	CASSVSGNPGDEQFF	TGTGCCAGCAGCGTTAGCGGTAACCCCGGGGATGAGCAGTTCTTC
.	TRBD2	TRBV7-2	TRBJ2-2	CASTGTSGRPSGGELFF	TGTGCCAGCACCGGGACTAGCGGGAGGCCCTCAGGCGGGGAGCTGTTTTTT
.	.	TRBV10-3	TRBJ1-2	CAISESGQSEAYTF	TGTGCCATCAGTGAGTCAGGACAGAGTGAAGCCTACACCTTC
.	TRBD2	TRBV7-2	TRBJ2-1	CASSPASGSHGGYNEQFF	TGTGCCAGCAGCCCCGCTAGCGGGAGCCACGGGGGCTACAATGAGCAGTTCTTC
.	TRBD2	TRBV28	TRBJ2-3	CASSFVAGTDTQYF	TGTGCCAGCAGTTTCGTAGCGGGGACAGATACGCAGTATTTT
.	TRBD1	TRBV28	TRBJ2-1	CASKGGQGINEQFF	TGTGCCAGCAAGGGGGGACAGGGTATTAATGAGCAGTTCTTC
few	TRBD2	TRBV11-3	TRBJ2-7	CASSLVRTSDEQYF	TGTGCCAGCAGCTTAGTTAGGACTAGCGACGAGCAGTACTTC
.	TRBD2	TRBV10-3	TRBJ2-7	CAISSSGTSGSSNEQYF	TGTGCCATCAGTAGCTCCGGGACTAGCGGGAGCAGCAACGAGCAGTACTTC
.	.	TRBV7-9	TRBJ1-2	CASSLIRGSGSYTF	TGTGCCAGCAGCTTAATTCGAGGCTCGGGGAGCTACACCTTC
once	TRBD1	TRBV5-1	TRBJ1-2	CASSLGQGIDGYTF	TGCGCCAGCAGCTTGGGACAGGGAATCGATGGCTACACCTTC
.	.	TRBV6-5	TRBJ2-2	CASSSFFGELFF	TGTGCCAGCAGTTCTTTTTTCGGGGAGCTGTTTTTT
.	.	TRBV4-2	TRBJ1-4	CASSQAKDNAEKLFF	TGTGCCAGCAGCCAAGCGAAGGACAACGCTGAAAAACTGTTTTTT
.	.	TRBV28	TRBJ2-1	CASSILGASYNEQFF	TGTGCCAGCAGCATCTTAGGGGCGTCCTACAATGAGCAGTTCTTC
.	TRBD1	TRBV18	TRBJ1-6	CASSPQTDRINSPLHF	TGTGCCAGCTCACCCCAAACGGACAGGATAAATTCACCCCTCCACTTT
.	.	TRBV19	TRBJ2-7	CASSINREYEQYF	TGTGCCAGTAGTATAAACAGAGAGTACGAGCAGTACTTC
.	.	TRBV7-2	TRBJ2-7	CASSLGAAISYEQYF	TGTGCCAGCAGCTTAGGAGCAGCGATCTCCTACGAGCAGTACTTC
few	TRBD2	TRBV10-3	TRBJ2-7	CAIREGLAGKNEQYF	TGTGCCATCAGAGAAGGACTAGCGGGAAAGAACGAGCAGTACTTC
.	TRBD1	TRBV3-1/TRBV3-2	TRBJ2-7	CASSPLPGTGSYEQYF	TGTGCCAGCAGCCCACTCCCCGGGACAGGGTCATACGAGCAGTACTTC
.	.	TRBV7-8	TRBJ1-2	CASSPSGGFYTF	TGTGCCAGCAGCCCAAGTGGGGGGTTCTACACCTTC
.	.	TRBV27	TRBJ2-7	CASSLSYEQYF	TGTGCCAGCAGTCTATCCTACGAGCAGTACTTC